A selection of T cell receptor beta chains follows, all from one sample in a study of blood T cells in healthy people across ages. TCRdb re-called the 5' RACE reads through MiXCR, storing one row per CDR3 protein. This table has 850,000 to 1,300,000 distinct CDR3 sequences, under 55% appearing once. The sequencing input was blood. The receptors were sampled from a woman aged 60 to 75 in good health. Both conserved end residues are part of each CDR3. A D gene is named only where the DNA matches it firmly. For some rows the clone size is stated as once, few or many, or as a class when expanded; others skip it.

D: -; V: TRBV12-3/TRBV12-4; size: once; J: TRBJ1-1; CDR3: CASSLNGYKAFF; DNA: TGTGCCAGCAGTTTAAATGGGTATAAAGCTTTCTTT
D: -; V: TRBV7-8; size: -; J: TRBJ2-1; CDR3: CAITLRAYSHNEQFF; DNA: TGTGCCATCACTCTCCGGGCATACTCCCACAATGAGCAGTTCTTC
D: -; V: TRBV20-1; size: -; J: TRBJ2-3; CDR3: CSAPAGRTDTQYF; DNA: TGCAGTGCTCCGGCGGGACGCACAGATACGCAGTATTTT
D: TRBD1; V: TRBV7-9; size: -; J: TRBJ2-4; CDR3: CASSLWTGATKNIQYF; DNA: TGTGCCAGCAGCCTTTGGACAGGGGCTACCAAAAACATTCAGTACTTC
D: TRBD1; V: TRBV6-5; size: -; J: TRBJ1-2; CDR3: CASSPNGQAGNGYTF; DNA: TGTGCCAGCAGTCCGAATGGACAGGCTGGAAATGGCTACACCTTC
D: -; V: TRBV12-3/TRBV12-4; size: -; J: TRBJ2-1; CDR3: CASSFTLLSSYNEQFF; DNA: TGTGCCAGCAGTTTTACACTTCTGAGCTCCTACAATGAGCAGTTCTTC
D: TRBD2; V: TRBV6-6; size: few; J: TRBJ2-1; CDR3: CASSFLAGKYNEQFF; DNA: TGTGCCAGCAGTTTCCTAGCGGGAAAATACAATGAGCAGTTCTTC
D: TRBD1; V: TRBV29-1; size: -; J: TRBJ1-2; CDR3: CSVEAKGQGVYGYTF; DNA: TGCAGCGTTGAAGCCAAGGGACAGGGTGTCTATGGCTACACCTTC
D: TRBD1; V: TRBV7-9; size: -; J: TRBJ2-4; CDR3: CASSLDRGHLEQYF; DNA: TGTGCCAGCAGCTTAGACAGGGGGCATTTGGAGCAGTACTTC
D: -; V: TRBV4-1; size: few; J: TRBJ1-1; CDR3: CASSRGGGGDGTEAFF; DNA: TGCGCCAGCAGCAGGGGAGGTGGAGGAGATGGCACTGAAGCTTTCTTT
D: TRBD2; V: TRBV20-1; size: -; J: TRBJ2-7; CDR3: CSARGAGDEQYF; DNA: TGCAGTGCTAGGGGAGCGGGAGATGAGCAGTACTTC
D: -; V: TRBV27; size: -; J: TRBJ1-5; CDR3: CASGERPQPQHF; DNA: TGTGCCAGCGGAGAGCGACCTCAGCCCCAGCATTTT
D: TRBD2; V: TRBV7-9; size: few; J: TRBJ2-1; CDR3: CASSTILAGGDNEQFF; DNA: TGTGCCAGCAGCACTATACTAGCGGGAGGAGACAATGAGCAGTTCTTC
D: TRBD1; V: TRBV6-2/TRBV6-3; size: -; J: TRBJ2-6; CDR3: CASSYWGKRWGQDFPGANVLTF; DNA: TGTGCCAGCAGTTACTGGGGGAAAAGGTGGGGACAGGACTTCCCTGGGGCCAACGTCCTGACTTTC
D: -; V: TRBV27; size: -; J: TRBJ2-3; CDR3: CASSLDTPNTDTQYF; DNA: TGTGCCAGCAGTTTGGACACTCCCAACACAGATACGCAGTATTTT
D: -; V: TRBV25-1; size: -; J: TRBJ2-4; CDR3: CASRDSGGAPDIQYF; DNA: TGTGCCAGCAGGGATTCTGGAGGGGCTCCAGACATTCAGTACTTC
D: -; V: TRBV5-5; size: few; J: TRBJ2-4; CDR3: CASSQPTGRAGQYF; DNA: TGTGCCAGCAGCCAACCCACAGGACGGGCCGGGCAGTACTTC
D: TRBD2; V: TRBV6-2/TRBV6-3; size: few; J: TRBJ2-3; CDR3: CASSYRTSGRTDTQYF; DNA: TGTGCCAGCAGTTACCGAACTAGCGGGAGGACAGATACGCAGTATTTT
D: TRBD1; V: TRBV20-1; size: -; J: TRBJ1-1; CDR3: CSARGPRDRDGEAFF; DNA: TGCAGTGCTAGAGGACCCCGGGACAGGGACGGTGAAGCTTTCTTT
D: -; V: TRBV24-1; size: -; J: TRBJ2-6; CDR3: CAASHSGANVLTF; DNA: TGTGCCGCCTCCCACTCTGGGGCCAACGTCCTGACTTTC
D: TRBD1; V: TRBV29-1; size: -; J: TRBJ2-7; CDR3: CSVVGRDSVSYEQYF; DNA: TGCAGCGTAGTAGGCCGGGACAGCGTTTCCTACGAGCAGTACTTC
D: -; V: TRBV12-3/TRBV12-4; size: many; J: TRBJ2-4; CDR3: CASSLDRVKNIQYF; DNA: TGTGCCAGCAGCCTAGACAGAGTGAAAAACATTCAGTACTTC
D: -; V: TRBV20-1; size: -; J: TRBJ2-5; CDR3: CSAREWAQVQETQYF; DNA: TGCAGTGCTAGAGAATGGGCCCAGGTTCAAGAGACCCAGTACTTC
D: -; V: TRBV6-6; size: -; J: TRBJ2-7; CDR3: CASSYPGVGAYEQYF; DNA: TGTGCCAGCAGTTACCCGGGGGTAGGGGCCTACGAGCAGTACTTC
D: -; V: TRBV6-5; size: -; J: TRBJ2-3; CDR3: CASSPHAGDTQYF; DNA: TGTGCCAGCAGCCCTCACGCAGGAGATACGCAGTATTTT
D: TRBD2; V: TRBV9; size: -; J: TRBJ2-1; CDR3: CASSIRLAGHEQFF; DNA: TGTGCCAGCAGCATCCGACTAGCGGGACATGAGCAGTTCTTC
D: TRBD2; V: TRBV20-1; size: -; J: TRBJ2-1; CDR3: CSAHGGTSGCDEQFF; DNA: TGCAGTGCTCATGGGGGGACTAGCGGTTGCGATGAGCAGTTCTTC
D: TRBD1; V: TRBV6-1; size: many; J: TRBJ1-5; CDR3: CASSWTGAVNQPQHF; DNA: TGTGCCAGCAGCTGGACAGGGGCAGTGAATCAGCCCCAGCATTTT
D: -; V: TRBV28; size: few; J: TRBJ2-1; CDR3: CASSVFLLDEQFF; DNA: TGTGCCAGCAGTGTATTCTTACTCGATGAGCAGTTCTTC
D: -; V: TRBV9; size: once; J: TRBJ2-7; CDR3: CASSADTVSYEQYF; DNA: TGTGCCAGCAGCGCCGATACGGTTTCCTACGAGCAGTACTTC
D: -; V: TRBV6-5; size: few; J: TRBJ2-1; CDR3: CASSRDGVLNEQFF; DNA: TGTGCCAGCAGCCGGGACGGAGTCCTCAATGAGCAGTTCTTC
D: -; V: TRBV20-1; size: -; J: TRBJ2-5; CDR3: CSSDIRPSETQYF; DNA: TGCAGTTCGGACATTCGACCCTCAGAGACCCAGTACTTC
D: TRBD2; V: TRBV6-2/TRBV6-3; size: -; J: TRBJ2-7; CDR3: CASSYSASGSTTYEQYF; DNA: TGTGCCAGCAGTTACTCGGCTAGCGGGAGTACCACCTACGAGCAGTACTTC
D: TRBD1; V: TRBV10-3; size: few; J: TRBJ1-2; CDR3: CAISETGNGAGGLANYGYTF; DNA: TGTGCCATCAGTGAGACGGGTAACGGTGCAGGGGGACTTGCTAACTATGGCTACACCTTC
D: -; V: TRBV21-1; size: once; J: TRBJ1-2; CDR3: CASSKGQETNYGHTF; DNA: TGTGCCAGCAGCAAAGGGCAGGAGACTAACTATGGCCACACCTTC
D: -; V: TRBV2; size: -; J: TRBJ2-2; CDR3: CASSRTGFVTGELFF; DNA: TGTGCCAGCAGCCGTACAGGGTTCGTCACCGGGGAGCTGTTTTTT
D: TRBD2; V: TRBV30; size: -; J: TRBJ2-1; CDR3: CAWSRTSGYNEQFF; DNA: TGTGCCTGGAGTCGTACTAGCGGATACAATGAGCAGTTCTTC
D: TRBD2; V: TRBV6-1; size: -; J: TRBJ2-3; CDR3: CASSPRTSGGDTQYF; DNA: TGTGCCAGCAGTCCTAGGACTAGCGGAGGGGATACGCAGTATTTT
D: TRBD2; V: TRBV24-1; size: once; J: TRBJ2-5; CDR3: CATSDFAGGDQETQYF; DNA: TGTGCCACTAGTGATTTTGCGGGAGGGGACCAAGAGACCCAGTACTTC
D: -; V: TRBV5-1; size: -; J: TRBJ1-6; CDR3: CASSRDDRLYNSPLHF; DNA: TGCGCCAGCAGCCGGGATGACAGGCTTTATAATTCACCCCTCCACTTT
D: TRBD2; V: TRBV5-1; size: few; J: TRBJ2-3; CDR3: CASSLMVAGADTQYF; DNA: TGCGCCAGCAGCTTGATGGTAGCGGGAGCAGATACGCAGTATTTT
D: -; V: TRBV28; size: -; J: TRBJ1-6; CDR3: CATASSSFYNSPLHF; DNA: TGTGCCACCGCTTCGAGCAGTTTCTATAATTCACCCCTCCACTTT
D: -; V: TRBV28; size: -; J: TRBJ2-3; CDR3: CASSLRVGHTDTQYF; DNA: TGTGCCAGCAGCTTGAGGGTCGGGCACACAGATACGCAGTATTTT
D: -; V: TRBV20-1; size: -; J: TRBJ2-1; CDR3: CSARAQTPAGTQFF; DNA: TGCAGTGCTAGAGCCCAGACTCCGGCAGGGACCCAGTTCTTC
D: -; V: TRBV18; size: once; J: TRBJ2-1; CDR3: CASSPPSGAGNEQFF; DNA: TGTGCCAGCTCACCACCATCAGGGGCGGGGAATGAGCAGTTCTTC
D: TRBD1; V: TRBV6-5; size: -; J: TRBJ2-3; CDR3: CASRRTGISGDTQYF; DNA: TGTGCCAGCAGGAGGACAGGGATTTCTGGAGATACGCAGTATTTT
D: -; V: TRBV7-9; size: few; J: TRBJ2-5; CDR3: CASSVAGLETQYF; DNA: TGTGCCAGCAGCGTCGCGGGGTTAGAGACCCAGTACTTC
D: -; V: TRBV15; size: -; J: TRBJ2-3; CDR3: CATSGPSTVGDTDTQYF; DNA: TGTGCCACCAGCGGACCCAGTACGGTAGGAGACACAGATACGCAGTATTTT
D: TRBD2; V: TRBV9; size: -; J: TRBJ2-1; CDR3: CASSGLSGAEQFF; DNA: TGTGCCAGCAGCGGGCTAAGCGGGGCTGAGCAGTTCTTC
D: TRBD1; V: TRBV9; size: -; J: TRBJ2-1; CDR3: CASSAPGAGQGNNEQFF; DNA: TGTGCCAGCAGCGCCCCTGGGGCGGGACAGGGAAACAATGAGCAGTTCTTC
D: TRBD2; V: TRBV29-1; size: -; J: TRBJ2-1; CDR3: CSVDMLAGLEEQFF; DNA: TGCAGCGTTGATATGCTAGCGGGATTGGAAGAGCAGTTCTTC
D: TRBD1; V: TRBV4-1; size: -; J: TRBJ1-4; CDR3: CASSQEDRANEKLFF; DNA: TGCGCCAGCAGCCAAGAGGACAGGGCTAATGAAAAACTGTTTTTT
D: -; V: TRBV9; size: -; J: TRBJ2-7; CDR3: CASSVGLHEQYF; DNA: TGTGCCAGCAGCGTAGGACTCCACGAGCAGTACTTC
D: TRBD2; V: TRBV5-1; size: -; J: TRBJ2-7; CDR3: CASSGLAGSLGGYEQYF; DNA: TGCGCCAGCAGCGGACTAGCGGGATCCCTCGGGGGGTACGAGCAGTACTTC
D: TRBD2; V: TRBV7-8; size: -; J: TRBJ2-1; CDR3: CASRRTSGGDSYNEQFF; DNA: TGTGCCAGCAGGCGGACTAGCGGGGGCGACTCCTACAATGAGCAGTTCTTC
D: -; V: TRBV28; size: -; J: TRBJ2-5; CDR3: CASTAGFVQETQYF; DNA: TGTGCCAGCACAGCAGGGTTCGTTCAAGAGACCCAGTACTTC
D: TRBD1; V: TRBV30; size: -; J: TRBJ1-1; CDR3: CAWRTGGARGAFF; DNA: TGTGCCTGGAGGACAGGGGGCGCAAGGGGAGCTTTCTTT